The 24 T cell receptor beta chains presented below share a single source sample, sequenced in a study of blood T cell repertoires in COVID-19. The method was immunoSEQ multiplex PCR; TCRdb's version includes in-frame clones alone and lacks a portion of them. In the table there are 300,000 to 400,000 clones, roughly 85% of which are singletons. The sequenced material came from peripheral blood. These receptors were obtained from a human donor in a cohort sampled during active COVID-19.

The chain is built from TRBV23-1 and TRBJ1-6; D perhaps matches TRBD1 (6 bases). TRBV23-1 is filed as an ORF, its function uncertain. This CDR3 is 15 amino acids long. The germline V and J ends were trimmed by 0 bases and 7 bases, with 10 bases remaining between them. The CDR3 bases are TGCGCCAGCAGTCAATCGGGGGGGCGGAATTCACCCCTCCACTTT. Residues: CASSQSGGRNSPLHF.

The rearrangement uses TRBV5-1 and TRBJ1-4; the match to TRBD1 covers 7 bases. Germline trimming cut 0 bases from V and 9 bases from J; bases unmatched to any gene: 8. In germline, CDR1 is SGHRS, CDR2 YFSETQ. CDR3 length: 15 amino acids. The CDR3 sequence: CASSLATGTDKKLFF. For the CDR3, the DNA is TGCGCCAGCAGCTTGGCCACGGGGACAGACAAAAAACTGTTTTTT.

The chain carries TRBV5-6 and TRBJ1-5; 8 bases match TRBD1. V trimming: 3 bases; J trimming: 1 base; junction bases outside the gene matches: 6. The CDR3 loop spans 16 amino acids. Germline V gene sequence: CDR1 SGHDT, CDR2 YYEEEE. CDR3 nucleotides: TGTGCCAGCAGCTCGCAGGGGACAGGCAGCAATCAGCCCCAGCATTTT. Amino acid sequence: CASSSQGTGSNQPQHF.

V is TRBV6-5 and J is TRBJ2-7, with TRBD2 identical over 7 bases. The CDR3 totals 15 residues. Unmatched junction bases numbered 6, after V lost 0 bases and J lost 4 bases. Germline CDR1 is MNHEY and CDR2 is SVGAGI. The CDR3 DNA is TGTGCCAGCAGTTACTCAGAGCGGGGATTTTACGAGCAGTACTTC. Translated, it gives CASSYSERGFYEQYF.

In nucleotides, the CDR3 is TGCGCCAGCCTCAAGGGACAGGGCGAAACTGAAGCTTTCTTT. Translating it yields CASLKGQGETEAFF. J is TRBJ1-1 and V is TRBV5-1, with 9 positions matching TRBD1. The CDR3 runs 14 residues. Trimming took 7 bases from V and 5 from J; bases not matched to a gene: 9. The germline gives CDR1 SGHRS, CDR2 YFSETQ.

This clone occurred once. The chain uses TRBV27 and TRBJ2-3; no definite D call. The CDR3 is 13 residues long. Looked up from germline, CDR1 is MNHEY and CDR2 is SMNVEV (reference sequence). With 6 bases removed from V and 3 bases from J, the gap between germline ends came to 10 bases. This CDR3 reads CASRLRLTDTQYF. Here the CDR3 DNA reads TGTGCCAGCAGACTCCGACTGACAGATACGCAGTATTTT.

The gene calls are TRBV2 and TRBJ1-2; maybe TRBD1 (6 bases). V lost 4 bases and J lost 0, with 15 bases in between. Looked up from germline, CDR1 is SNHLY and CDR2 is FYNNEI. This CDR3 contains 16 residues. The CDR3 reads CASSGPDRMTNYGYTF. In DNA, the CDR3 is TGTGCCAGCAGTGGCCCCGACAGGATGACTAACTATGGCTACACCTTC. The whole variable domain, remainder taken from reference TRBV2 and TRBJ1-2, is EPEVTQTPSHQVTQMGQEVILRCVPISNHLYFYWYRQILGQKVEFLVSFYNNEISEKSEIFDDQFSVERPDGSNFTLKIRSTKLEDSAMYFCASSGPDRMTNYGYTFGSGTRLTVV.

The chain couples TRBV12-3 or TRBV12-4 to TRBJ1-2; D unclear. The V and J ends lost 3 bases and 7 bases respectively, with 9 bases between them. The CDR3 has 12 residues. CDR3 nucleotides: TGTGCCAGCAGTTTGGTTGGCGGTGGCTACACCTTC. Residues: CASSLVGGGYTF.

This chain joins TRBV30 and TRBJ1-2; TRBD1 matches 7 bases. In germline, CDR1 is GTSNPN, CDR2 SVGIG (reference sequence). With 4 bases clipped from V and 4 bases from J, the junction kept 3 bases outside the gene matches. This CDR3 comprises 12 residues. The CDR3 spells CAWTGTVYGYTF. CDR3 DNA: TGTGCCTGGACGGGGACAGTCTATGGCTACACCTTC.

The gene calls are TRBV4-2 and TRBJ1-1; 8 nucleotides line up with TRBD1. The ends lost 1 base at V and 4 bases at J; junction bases unmatched: 11. The CDR3 is 17 amino acids. CDR1 is LGHNA, CDR2 YNFKEQ, per germline. CDR3 nucleotide sequence: TGTGCCAGCAGCCAAGCACTCAGGGGGCCAAGAGTCACTGAAGCTTTCTTT. Translation: CASSQALRGPRVTEAFF.

CDR3 coding DNA: TGTGCCCGGGACTTTACCGGCTATGGCTACACCTTC. Translation gives CARDFTGYGYTF. The chain is built from TRBV30 and TRBJ1-2; D might be TRBD1 (5 bases). The CDR3 spans 12 residues. The V gene lost 8 bases and the J gene lost 4 bases, with 14 bases spanning the gap. CDR1 and CDR2 (germline): GTSNPN, SVGIG (reference sequence). Complete variable domain (other parts from reference TRBV30 and TRBJ1-2): SQTIHQWPATLVQPVGSPLSLECTVEGTSNPNLYWYRQAAGRGLQLLFYSVGIGQISSEVPQNLSASRPQDRQFILSSKKLLLSDSGFYLCARDFTGYGYTFGSGTRLTVV.

The V and J genes are TRBV11-2 and TRBJ2-7; TRBD1 aligns across 9 bases. After removal of 4 bases from V and 8 bases from J, the junction contained 12 bases not matched to a gene. CDR1 is SGHAT and CDR2 is FQNNGV in the germline V gene. The CDR3 spans 15 residues. The CDR3, as DNA: TGTGCCAGCAGCTCCTGGACAGGGGCTTCGGCCAAGCAGTACTTC. Its translation is CASSSWTGASAKQYF.

The rearrangement uses TRBV19 and TRBJ1-4, with D unresolved. This CDR3 comprises 13 residues. With 6 bases removed from V and 6 bases from J, the gap between germline ends came to 11 bases. Germline V gives CDR1 LNHDA, CDR2 SQIVND (reference sequence). The CDR3 sequence is CASSSFPYEKLFF. CDR3 sequence (DNA): TGTGCCAGTAGCAGTTTCCCGTATGAAAAACTGTTTTTT.

CDR3 protein: CASSFFPTPTGELFF. As DNA, the CDR3 is TGTGCCAGCAGTTTTTTTCCGACACCTACCGGGGAGCTGTTTTTT. The chain has TRBV27 and TRBJ2-2; D ambiguous. CDR1 and CDR2 from the germline V gene are MNHEY and SMNVEV (reference sequence). The V and J ends lost 3 bases and 5 bases respectively, with 13 bases between them. The CDR3 spans 15 residues.

The chain employs TRBV30 and TRBJ1-3; D is possibly TRBD1 (5 bases). The CDR3 has 15 amino acids. The germline CDR1 and CDR2 sequences are GTSNPN and SVGIG (reference sequence). The V gene lost 1 base and the J gene lost 0 bases, with 10 bases spanning the gap. The CDR3 region has the DNA TGTGCCTGGAGTGCGACAGAAAACTCTGGAAACACCATATATTTT. Its protein product is CAWSATENSGNTIYF.

This clone was counted a few times. Other DNA sequences in the same sample also yield this CDR3. This rearrangement joins TRBV5-1 to TRBJ2-7, with 8 bases fitting TRBD1. Trimming took 2 bases from V and 4 from J; bases not matched to a gene: 5. This CDR3 spans 14 amino acids. Germline CDR1 SGHRS, CDR2 YFSETQ. The CDR3 DNA follows: TGCGCCAGCAGCTTTGGGACAGGTCCTTACGAGCAGTACTTC. This translates into CASSFGTGPYEQYF.

The chain is built from TRBV3-1 (or the pseudogene TRBV3-2) and TRBJ1-2; TRBD1 matches at 8 bases. The CDR3 covers 13 residues. CDR1 LGHDT and CDR2 YNNKEL come from the germline V gene (reference sequence). V shed 5 bases, J shed 5 bases, and the junction held 4 bases outside the gene matches. CDR3 coding DNA: TGTGCCAGCAGCGCTAGACAGGGGTATGGCTACACCTTC. This encodes CASSARQGYGYTF.

The chain couples TRBV6-5 to TRBJ2-7; D is unclear. The CDR3 extends over 13 amino acids. Germline values: CDR1 MNHEY, CDR2 SVGAGI. Trimming shortened V by 0 bases and J by 1 base, and 4 bases separated the two germline ends. The CDR3 is CASSYSSSYEQYF. CDR3 nucleotide sequence: TGTGCCAGCAGTTACTCTAGTTCCTACGAGCAGTACTTC.

The chain is built from TRBV6-6 and TRBJ1-2; D uncertain. This CDR3 region has 13 residues. Germline CDR1 MNHNY, CDR2 SVGAGI (reference sequence). Trimming left V 0 bases short and J 6 bases short, with 8 bases between. CDR3 residues: CASSYSNGHGYTF. The CDR3 nucleotides are TGTGCCAGCAGTTACTCGAATGGCCATGGCTACACCTTC.

The chain recombines TRBV10-3 with TRBJ1-1, with TRBD1 as a possible D gene (5 bases). Germline assignment: CDR1 ENHRY and CDR2 SYGVKD. The CDR3 sequence is 15 residues long. V shed 2 bases and J shed 4 bases, with 14 bases lying between them. CDR3 in amino acids: CAISEHSTGGTEAFF. The CDR3 nucleotides are TGTGCCATCAGTGAGCACTCAACGGGGGGCACTGAAGCTTTCTTT.

J is TRBJ2-5 and V is TRBV11-1; 14 positions match TRBD2. The CDR3 sequence is 15 residues long. Losses at the gene ends were 4 bases for V and 4 bases for J; bases not matched to a gene: 2. Germline CDR1 and CDR2: SGHAT and FQDESV (reference sequence). CDR3 nucleotide sequence: TGTGCCAGCAGCTACGGGACTAGCGGGGGAGAGACCCAGTACTTC. Translation gives CASSYGTSGGETQYF.

The chain joins TRBV6-5 to TRBJ2-1; perhaps TRBD2 as D (5 bases). V lost 5 bases and J 2 bases, leaving 10 bases between the germline ends. The germline CDR1 and CDR2 sequences are MNHEY and SVGAGI. This CDR3 is built from 14 residues. The CDR3 nucleotides read TGTGCCAGCAGTCGGACTCCTCCCTACAATGAGCAGTTCTTC. Translating gives CASSRTPPYNEQFF.

The rearrangement joins TRBV7-2 to TRBJ2-2; TRBD1 aligns across 7 bases. From germline, CDR1 is SGHTA and CDR2 FQGNSA. Germline trimming cut 5 bases from V and 3 bases from J; bases unmatched to any gene: 6. The CDR3 covers 15 residues. This chain's CDR3 is CASSPGDRHTGELFF. DNA for the CDR3: TGTGCCAGCAGCCCTGGGGACAGACACACCGGGGAGCTGTTTTTT.

This clone was counted a few times. The rearrangement links TRBV2 to TRBJ1-5, with a possible D match to TRBD1 (6 bases). CDR3 length: 15 residues. V gave up 7 bases and J gave up 3 bases, with 16 bases separating them. Germline-derived CDR1 and CDR2 are SNHLY and FYNNEI. DNA for the CDR3: TGTGCCAGCAAGATACAGGGAGGGTCCAATCAGCCCCAGCATTTT. It specifies CASKIQGGSNQPQHF.